This TCR beta chain was observed in a study of cytomegalovirus exposure and HLA in healthy donors (dated by TCRdb to 2017 to 2019). Some background on the complete study: An earlier analysis of approximately 640 of the donors reported more than 250 Gb of sequence data and approximately 110 million unique TCR beta sequences from about 180 million T cells. An early release that covered some 630 HLA-typed donors contained 250 to 350 gigabases of sequencing data and roughly 84 million unique TCR sequences. Among the approximately 400 genotyped donors, approximately 82% belonged to the genetic ancestry cluster associated with self-reported Caucasian donors. The study aimed to test whether cataloging public T cell receptors could reveal signatures of past pathogen exposure. The study used immunosequencing to profile the T cell repertoires of hundreds of subjects and linked those repertoires to cytomegalovirus serostatus. A separate validation cohort of approximately 130 different subjects was used in addition to the roughly 700-subject first cohort. To predict cytomegalovirus infection status, the study brought together high-throughput TCR immunosequencing, statistical association of individual TCRs with disease status, and machine learning. A later analysis re-examined previously published TCR beta repertoires from just over 650 donors and added high-resolution HLA genotyping to investigate patterns of TCR occurrence. The later analysis used no new phenotypic data to find candidate immune exposures, relying instead on TCR beta sequences and their occurrence across donors. An earlier analysis of several hundred of the donors applied high-throughput TCR beta sequencing to assess whether each TCR beta V gene segment acted as functional or pseudogenic. Alongside the repertoire data, information on donor age, sex, ethnicity and CMV serostatus was compiled. In a later genetic analysis, genome-wide SNP genotypes for about three fifths of the roughly 670 donors were used, and that subset was treated as a discovery cohort. Every repertoire in the discovery cohort had been generated on one and the same sequencing platform. HLA typing covered class I and class II loci at four-digit resolution. Typing coverage differed by locus: A, B, C, DRB1 and DQB1 were typed in roughly 620-630 donors, DQA1 in approximately 520, DPA1 in approximately 600, and DPB1 in 400 to 490. Several DR-DQ haplotypes were handled as single units for association and clustering because linkage in the cohort was strong. On average, around 230,000 unique TCR beta nucleotide sequences were sequenced per donor among 398 genotyped donors of the cohort, with roughly 18% of those sequences being non-productive.

Library prep was done by the immunoSEQ multiplex PCR assay. For the multiplex PCR, a mixture combining 60 forward primers for TCR Vbeta segments and 13 reverse primers for TCR Jbeta segments was used. Amplification of the CDR3 region of rearranged TCR beta genes was performed with a multiplex PCR assay on genomic DNA. Amplified TCR beta libraries were sequenced as 87-base-pair reads on the Illumina HiSeq System. The paper's data handling went like this. A later analysis tallied around 87 million unique TCR beta chains across the roughly 610 repertoires, and around 9.9 million of those chains were shared by two or more donors. Raw reads were error-corrected and collapsed into unique sequences with a nearest-neighbor algorithm that merged closely related sequences to remove PCR and sequencing errors. Alignment of CDR3 sequences to IMGT reference sequences was used to assign V, D and J gene segments. For a sequence to be retained, at least a six-nucleotide match to both a V gene segment and a J gene segment was required. A rearrangement was called productive if the CDR3 had no stop codons and remained in frame with V and J, and every other rearrangement was called non-productive. CDR3 was defined according to IMGT convention as the region running from the second conserved V-encoded cysteine to the conserved J-encoded phenylalanine. In an earlier analysis of some 550 of the donors, sequences lacking an unambiguous match to a single V gene segment were excluded. An earlier analysis of about 590 of the donors classified V segments as functional when productive rearrangements were above 56.7% and as segregating when the standard deviation between donors was above 5%. To diagnose cytomegalovirus status from the catalog of TCR beta chain sequences, a statistical classification framework was built. A later analysis assigned V and J genes by comparing TCR nucleotide sequences with IMGT/GENE-DB human TR gene sequences. In a later analysis, CDR3 sequences and most-parsimonious VDJ recombination scenarios were assigned using the TCRdist pipeline. A later analysis defined each TCR beta chain by its CDR3 amino acid sequence plus V-gene family, and excluded reads lacking a unique V-gene family. As a way to deal with suspected cross-contamination and a sequencing artifact, a later analysis dropped roughly 620 nucleotide sequences that were highly shared and had low generation probability. For each public chain, a later analysis derived a clonal expansion index from normalized ranks of inferred template counts within each repertoire. A later analysis computed generation probabilities with a VDJ recombination model fitted to out-of-frame rearrangements, and checked the results against IGoR. Hypergeometric tests were used in a later analysis to score TCR-TCR, TCR-HLA and TCR-CMV co-occurrence, with a repertoire-size bias correction applied to the TCR pairs. To estimate false discovery rates, a later analysis permuted the HLA or CMV assignments 20 times. A later analysis grouped co-occurring TCRs with DBSCAN, adding TCRdist sequence similarity when clustering within HLA-allele-positive subsets. Co-occurrence clustering excluded repertoires with fewer than 30,000 or more than 120,000 public chains, plus five with anomalous nucleotide sharing. Drawn from immuneACCESS, this table holds only the in-frame rearrangements with V and J called that TCRdb kept. Clones are partly lost; checked studies trace under half to an unresolved V gene and leave the rest unexplained. For V, J and clone size, that table is used; D and trimming come from the DNA. For this sample there are around 92,000 clones; around 82% appear just once. Of the sample, around 2% is held by the ten largest clones.

The cohort was made up of 500 to 850 healthy bone marrow donors. At the time of sampling, all cohort members were nominally healthy, though unrecorded immune exposures were likely present. The donor was CMV seronegative and belonged to the group of 350 or so seronegative cohort members. A peripheral blood sample was collected from each donor, and TCR beta sequencing was performed on peripheral blood mononuclear cells. Genomic DNA extraction from the blood cell samples was performed with the Qiagen DNeasy Blood Extraction Kit. About this clone itself: Its binding antigen is unknown. Qualities for individual bases were not recorded, and no much larger clone is one base off.

Results and caveats for the whole study, not just this receptor: Compared with the roughly 710-donor mean, donors in an Asian-associated ancestry cluster had fewer N-insertions in productive TCRs, according to a later genetic analysis. Most TCR sequences were seen in very few donors, while some public TCRs were found in many individuals. Most CMV-associated TCR beta chains appeared to be HLA-restricted in a later analysis, and the HLA associations seemed to be driven largely by CMV exposure. An association between a missense DCLRE1C variant and V-gene and J-gene trimming of TCR beta chains was found in a later genetic analysis and replicated in an independent cohort. Cytomegalovirus status was reported to be diagnosed by the classifier with high specificity and sensitivity in both the original and validation cohorts. At a false discovery rate of 0.05, a later analysis linked 15,000 to 20,000 TCR beta sequences to specific HLA alleles. Correlated functional status among segregating V segments might reflect linkage disequilibrium, but an unknown experimental factor could not be ruled out. This cohort had only TCR beta chains sequenced, and the lack of alpha or paired-chain data limited which features could be detected. A later analysis reported that several top co-occurrence clusters appeared linked to parvovirus B19, influenza, CMV and Epstein-Barr virus. The earlier analysis of some 560 of the donors excluded some 15 rarely observed V segments, including chromosome 9 orphons, because counts were too low. When HLA alleles, especially DR and DQ, strongly co-occurred, TCR associations were difficult to assign to individual alleles. In a later analysis, TCR association rates were found to vary across HLA loci, with the most associated TCRs seen for DRB1 alleles and the fewest for HLA-C alleles. The only immune exposure information available for the cohort was CMV serostatus. A later analysis found that HLA-associated TCR beta chains were more clonally expanded and had lower generation probabilities than equally common non-associated chains. Presence/absence analyses assumed roughly uniform sequencing depth across donors, an assumption that may not hold. In an earlier analysis of some 500 of the donors, most TCR beta V segments appeared in productive rearrangements about 87% or about 30% of the time, broadly matching IMGT annotations. Some IMGT-functional V segments, including TRBV6-2 and TRBV6-3, could not be distinguished by the 87-base-pair reads and were therefore excluded. A further reported finding was that TCR beta sequences accurately predicted the HLA-A and HLA-B alleles for most subjects in the first cohort. HLA typing was unavailable for some donors at each locus, so association tests used only the typed subset. In the study, some 160 TCR beta chains were listed as associated with cytomegalovirus. A cluster of highly shared sequence variants was judged likely to be a technical artifact of the sequencing pipeline. The authors suggested that the approach could potentially be generalized to other disease states and immunological phenotypes. In vitro tests confirmed that three of the cytomegalovirus-associated TCR beta chains recognize cytomegalovirus antigens.

The junction shows trimming of 8 bases on V and 4 bases on J, and the gene matches do not reach 10 bases of it. The CDR3 sequence holds 14 residues, the cysteine and phenylalanine included. The kept DNA is CDR3 alone, 42 bases in frame from the first base. The germline V gene gives CDR1 as MNHNS and CDR2 as SASEGT. Sequencing was carried out using PBMCs. The V gene is TRBV6-1 and the J gene is TRBJ1-1, with 7 central nucleotides matching TRBD1. This TCR was sampled from a man younger than 30 in good health and CMV-seronegative. At the DNA level, the sequence is TGTGCCAGCTTCTTCCGACAGGGAACCACTGAAGCTTTCTTT. It translates as CASFFRQGTTEAFF.